This T cell receptor beta chain appears in the sequencing data of a study of blood T cell repertoires in COVID-19. Authors' methods: Reference gene primer amplification gave nucleated cell count estimates. Clones were sequenced by immunoSEQ multiplex PCR, and TCRdb holds only the in-frame ones, with some missing. D and trimming come from the DNA, and the V and J calls and clone size come from that table. The sample consists of about 290,000 clones, 85% of them appearing once. The germline V gene encodes CDR1 ENHRY and CDR2 SYGVKD. The junction had 3 bases not matched to a gene; V was cut back by 5 bases and J by 0 bases. The CDR3 totals 15 residues.

The sequenced sample was peripheral blood. This clonotype was obtained from a woman between 45 and 60 years old with active or convalescent COVID-19. The gene calls are TRBV10-3 and TRBJ1-4; 7 bases are shared with TRBD1. In DNA, the CDR3 is TGTGCCATCAGTCCCGGACAGGCAACTAATGAAAAACTGTTTTTT. This sequence encodes CAISPGQATNEKLFF.